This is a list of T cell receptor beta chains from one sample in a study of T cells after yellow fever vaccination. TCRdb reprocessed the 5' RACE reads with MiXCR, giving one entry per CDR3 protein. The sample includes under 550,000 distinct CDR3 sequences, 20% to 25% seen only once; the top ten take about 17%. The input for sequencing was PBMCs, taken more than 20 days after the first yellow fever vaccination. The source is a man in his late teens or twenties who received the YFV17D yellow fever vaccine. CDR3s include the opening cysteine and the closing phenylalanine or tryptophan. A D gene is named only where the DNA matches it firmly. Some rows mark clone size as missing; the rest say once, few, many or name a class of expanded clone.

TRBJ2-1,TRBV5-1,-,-,TGCGCCAGCAGCTTGGCTAGGGTTATCAACAATGAGCAGTTCTTC,CASSLARVINNEQFF
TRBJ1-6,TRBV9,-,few,TGTGCCAGCAGCGTAGAAGAGAATTCACCCCTCCACTTT,CASSVEENSPLHF
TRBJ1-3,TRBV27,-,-,TGTGCCAGCAGTTTAGTCCCGTACGGAAACACCATATATTTT,CASSLVPYGNTIYF
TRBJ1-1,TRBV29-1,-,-,TGCAGCGTTGAAGATGGTCCGGGGACTGAAGCTTTCTTT,CSVEDGPGTEAFF
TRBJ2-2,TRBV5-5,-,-,TGTGCCATGGGGAACGGGCTCACCGGGGAGCTGTTTTTT,CAMGNGLTGELFF
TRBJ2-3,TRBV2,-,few,TGTGCCAGCAGTGATTGGGGCAGGGGCACAGATACGCAGTATTTT,CASSDWGRGTDTQYF
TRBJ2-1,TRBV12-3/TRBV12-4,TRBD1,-,TGTGCCAGCAGTTTAGGGGCAGGGGGCTATGAGCAGTTCTTC,CASSLGAGGYEQFF
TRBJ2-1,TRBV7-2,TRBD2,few,TGTGCCAGCAGCTTAACTAGCGGGGCATCCTACAATGAGCAGTTCTTC,CASSLTSGASYNEQFF
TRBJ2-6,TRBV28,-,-,TGTGCCAGCAGTTTTTGGCCCGTTGCGGCTGGGGCCAACGTCCTGACTTTC,CASSFWPVAAGANVLTF
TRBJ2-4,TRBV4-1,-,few,TGCGCCAGCACGGCCTCGGGGCCCAAAAACATTCAGTACTTC,CASTASGPKNIQYF
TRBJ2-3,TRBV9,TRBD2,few,TGTGCCAGCAGCGTCGGTAGCGGGGAAGGGGATACGCAGTATTTT,CASSVGSGEGDTQYF
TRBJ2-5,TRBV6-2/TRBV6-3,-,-,TGTGCCAGCAGCTTTTACGTAGGAAAAGAGACCCAGTACTTC,CASSFYVGKETQYF
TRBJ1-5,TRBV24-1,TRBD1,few,TGTGCCACCAGGGGGGACAGTTCTCAGCCCCAGCATTTT,CATRGDSSQPQHF
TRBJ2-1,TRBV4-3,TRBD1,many,TGCGCCAGCAGCCAAGTAATGAGGACAGGCGACCATGAGCAGTTCTTC,CASSQVMRTGDHEQFF
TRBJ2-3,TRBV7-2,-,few,TGTGCCAGCAGCTTAAATTCAGCGGCTTCAGATACGCAGTATTTT,CASSLNSAASDTQYF
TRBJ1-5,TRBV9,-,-,TGTGCCAGCAGCTCCTACCAGGTTGGACAGCCCCAGCATTTT,CASSSYQVGQPQHF
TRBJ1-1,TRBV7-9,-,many,TGCGCCAGCAGCTTGGGCCAGGGCATGAACACTGAAGCTTTCTTT,CASSLGQGMNTEAFF
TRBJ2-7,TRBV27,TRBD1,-,TGTGCCAGCAGGGAGACAGGGCTCTACGAGCAGTACTTC,CASRETGLYEQYF